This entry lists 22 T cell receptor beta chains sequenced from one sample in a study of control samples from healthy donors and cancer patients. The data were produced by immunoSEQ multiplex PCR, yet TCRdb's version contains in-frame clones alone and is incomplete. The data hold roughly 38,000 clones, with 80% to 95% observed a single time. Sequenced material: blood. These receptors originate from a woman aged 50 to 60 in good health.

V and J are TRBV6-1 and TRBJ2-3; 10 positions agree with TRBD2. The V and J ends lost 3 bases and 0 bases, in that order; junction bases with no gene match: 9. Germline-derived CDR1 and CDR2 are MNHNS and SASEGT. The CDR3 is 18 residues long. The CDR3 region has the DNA TGTGCCAGCAGTGAGCTGGCTAGCGGGGGCTTCAGCACAGATACGCAGTATTTT. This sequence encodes CASSELASGGFSTDTQYF.

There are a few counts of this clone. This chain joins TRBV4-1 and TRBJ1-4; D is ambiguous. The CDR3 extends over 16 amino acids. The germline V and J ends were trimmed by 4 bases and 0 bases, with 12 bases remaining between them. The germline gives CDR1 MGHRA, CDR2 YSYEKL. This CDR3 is CASSRLRVATNEKLFF. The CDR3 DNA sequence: TGCGCCAGCAGCCGTCTACGGGTTGCAACTAATGAAAAACTGTTTTTT.

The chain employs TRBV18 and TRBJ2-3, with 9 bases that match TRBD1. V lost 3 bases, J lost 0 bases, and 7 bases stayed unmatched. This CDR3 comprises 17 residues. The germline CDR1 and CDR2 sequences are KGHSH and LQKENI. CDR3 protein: CASSPRPDRGSTDTQYF. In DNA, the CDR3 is TGTGCCAGCTCACCGAGGCCGGACAGGGGTAGCACAGATACGCAGTATTTT.

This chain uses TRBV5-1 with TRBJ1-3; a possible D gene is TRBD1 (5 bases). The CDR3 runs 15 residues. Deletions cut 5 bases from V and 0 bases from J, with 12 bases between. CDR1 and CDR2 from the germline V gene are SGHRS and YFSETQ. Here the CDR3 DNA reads TGCGCCAGCAGGGGTCAAGGGGTCTCTGGAAACACCATATATTTT. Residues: CASRGQGVSGNTIYF.

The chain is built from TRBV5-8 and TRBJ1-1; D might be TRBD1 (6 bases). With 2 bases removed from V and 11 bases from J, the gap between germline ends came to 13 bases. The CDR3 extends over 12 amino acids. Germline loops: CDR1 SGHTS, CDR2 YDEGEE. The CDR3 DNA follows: TGTGCCAGCAGCTTCAGACAGGCTCAGGCTTTCTTT. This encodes CASSFRQAQAFF.

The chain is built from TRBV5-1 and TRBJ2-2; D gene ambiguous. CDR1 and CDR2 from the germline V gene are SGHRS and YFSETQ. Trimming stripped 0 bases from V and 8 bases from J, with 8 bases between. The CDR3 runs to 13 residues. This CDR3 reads CASSLAGVGELFF. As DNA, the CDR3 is TGCGCCAGCAGCTTGGCGGGCGTGGGGGAGCTGTTTTTT.

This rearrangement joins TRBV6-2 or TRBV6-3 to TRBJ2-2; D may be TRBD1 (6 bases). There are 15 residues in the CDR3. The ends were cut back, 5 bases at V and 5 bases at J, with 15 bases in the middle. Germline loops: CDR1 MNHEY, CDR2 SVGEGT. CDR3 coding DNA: TGTGCCAGCAGTGTCCTCCCAACAGGGACCGGGGAGCTGTTTTTT. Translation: CASSVLPTGTGELFF.

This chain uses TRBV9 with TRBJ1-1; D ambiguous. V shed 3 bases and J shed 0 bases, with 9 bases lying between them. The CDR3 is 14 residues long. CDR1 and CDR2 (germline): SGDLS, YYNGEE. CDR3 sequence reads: CASSALPMNTEAFF. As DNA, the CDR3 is TGTGCCAGCAGCGCACTTCCCATGAACACTGAAGCTTTCTTT.

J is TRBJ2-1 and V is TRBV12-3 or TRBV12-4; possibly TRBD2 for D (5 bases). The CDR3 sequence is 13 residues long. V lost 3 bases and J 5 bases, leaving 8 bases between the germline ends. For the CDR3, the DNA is TGTGCCAGCAGTTTCACTAGAGACAATGAGCAGTTCTTC. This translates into CASSFTRDNEQFF.

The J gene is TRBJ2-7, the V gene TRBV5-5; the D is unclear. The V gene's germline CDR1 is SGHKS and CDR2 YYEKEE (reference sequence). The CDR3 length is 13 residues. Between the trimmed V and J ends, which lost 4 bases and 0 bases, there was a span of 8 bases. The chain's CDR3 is CASSLRSSYEQYF. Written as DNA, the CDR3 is TGTGCCAGCAGCCTCCGGAGCTCCTACGAGCAGTACTTC.

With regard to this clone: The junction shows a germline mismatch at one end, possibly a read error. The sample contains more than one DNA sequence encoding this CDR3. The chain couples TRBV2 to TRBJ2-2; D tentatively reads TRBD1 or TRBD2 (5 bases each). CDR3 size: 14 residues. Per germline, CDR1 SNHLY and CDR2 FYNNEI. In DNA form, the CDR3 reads TGCGCCAGCAGTGTAAGGGACGTCACCGGGGAGCTGTTTTTT. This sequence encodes CASSVRDVTGELFF.

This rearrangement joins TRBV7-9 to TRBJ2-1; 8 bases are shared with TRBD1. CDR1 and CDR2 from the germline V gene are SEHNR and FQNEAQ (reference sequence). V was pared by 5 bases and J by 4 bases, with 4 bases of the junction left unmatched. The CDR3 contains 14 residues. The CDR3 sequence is CASSPRTGYNEQFF. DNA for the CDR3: TGTGCCAGCAGCCCCCGGACAGGGTACAATGAGCAGTTCTTC.

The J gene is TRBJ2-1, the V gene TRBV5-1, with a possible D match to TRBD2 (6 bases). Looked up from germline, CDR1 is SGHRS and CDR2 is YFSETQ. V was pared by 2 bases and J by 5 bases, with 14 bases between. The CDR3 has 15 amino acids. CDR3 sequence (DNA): TGCGCCAGCAGCTTCTTGGGCGGGACGAACAATGAGCAGTTCTTC. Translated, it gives CASSFLGGTNNEQFF.

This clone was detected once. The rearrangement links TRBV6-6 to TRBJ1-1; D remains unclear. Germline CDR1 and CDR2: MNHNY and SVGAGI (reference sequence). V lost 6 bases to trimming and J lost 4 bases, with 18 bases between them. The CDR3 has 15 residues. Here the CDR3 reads CASSQAALKGTEAFF. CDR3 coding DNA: TGTGCCAGCAGCCAAGCCGCCTTAAAAGGCACTGAAGCTTTCTTT.

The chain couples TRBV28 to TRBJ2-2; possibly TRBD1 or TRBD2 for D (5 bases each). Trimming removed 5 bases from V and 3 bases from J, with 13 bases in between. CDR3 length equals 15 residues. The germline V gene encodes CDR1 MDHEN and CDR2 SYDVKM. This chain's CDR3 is CASSSRDGYTGELFF. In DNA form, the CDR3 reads TGTGCCAGCAGTAGCCGGGACGGATACACCGGGGAGCTGTTTTTT.

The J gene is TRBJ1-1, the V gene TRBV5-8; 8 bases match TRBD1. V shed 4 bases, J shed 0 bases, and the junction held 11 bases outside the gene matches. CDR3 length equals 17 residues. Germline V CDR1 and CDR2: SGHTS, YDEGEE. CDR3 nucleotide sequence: TGTGCCAGCAGCCCACGCCACCGGACAGGGATGAACACTGAAGCTTTCTTT. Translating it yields CASSPRHRTGMNTEAFF.

The CDR3 DNA reads TGTGCCAGCAGTTGGGACTTACGAGTAGGCCAAGAGACCCAGTACTTC. Its translation is CASSWDLRVGQETQYF. The rearrangement joins TRBV28 to TRBJ2-5; possibly TRBD2 for D (6 bases). Deletions cut 4 bases from V and 1 base from J, with 16 bases between. This CDR3 is 16 amino acids long. Germline lookup yields CDR1 MDHEN and CDR2 SYDVKM.

Here the CDR3 DNA reads TGTGCCAGCAGCTTACCGGGACAGGGTTACGAGCAGTACTTC. It encodes CASSLPGQGYEQYF. The gene calls are TRBV5-6 and TRBJ2-7; 9 bases line up with TRBD1. The germline gives CDR1 SGHDT, CDR2 YYEEEE. J was trimmed by 4 bases and V by 2 bases; bases with no gene match: 4. This CDR3 is 14 amino acids long.

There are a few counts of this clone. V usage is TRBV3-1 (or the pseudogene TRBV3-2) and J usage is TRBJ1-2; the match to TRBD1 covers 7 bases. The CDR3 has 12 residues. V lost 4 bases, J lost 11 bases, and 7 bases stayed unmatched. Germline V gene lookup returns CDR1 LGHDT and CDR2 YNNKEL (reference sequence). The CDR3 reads CASSPPGGRYTF. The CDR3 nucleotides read TGTGCCAGCAGCCCCCCAGGGGGGAGATACACCTTC.

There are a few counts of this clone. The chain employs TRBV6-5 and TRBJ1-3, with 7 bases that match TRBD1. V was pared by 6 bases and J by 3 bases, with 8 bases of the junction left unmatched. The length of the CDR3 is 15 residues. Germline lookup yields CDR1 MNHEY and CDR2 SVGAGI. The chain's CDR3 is CASSRDREGGNTIYF. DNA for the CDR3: TGTGCCAGCAGCCGCGACAGGGAAGGTGGAAACACCATATATTTT.

The CDR3 reads CASSFGTDYGYTF. CDR3 nucleotide sequence: TGTGCCAGTAGTTTCGGGACAGACTATGGCTACACCTTC. The J gene is TRBJ1-2, the V gene TRBV19; the match to TRBD1 covers 7 bases. J gave up 3 bases and V 5 bases, and 3 bases lay outside the gene matches. The CDR3 sequence is 13 residues long. CDR1 is LNHDA and CDR2 is SQIVND in the germline V gene (reference sequence).

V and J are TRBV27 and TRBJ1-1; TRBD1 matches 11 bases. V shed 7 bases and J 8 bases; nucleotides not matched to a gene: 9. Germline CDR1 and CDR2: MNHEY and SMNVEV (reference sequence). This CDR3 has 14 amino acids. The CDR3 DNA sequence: TGTGCCAGCACCCCGGGACAGGGGGTTGTCGAAGCTTTCTTT. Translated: CASTPGQGVVEAFF.